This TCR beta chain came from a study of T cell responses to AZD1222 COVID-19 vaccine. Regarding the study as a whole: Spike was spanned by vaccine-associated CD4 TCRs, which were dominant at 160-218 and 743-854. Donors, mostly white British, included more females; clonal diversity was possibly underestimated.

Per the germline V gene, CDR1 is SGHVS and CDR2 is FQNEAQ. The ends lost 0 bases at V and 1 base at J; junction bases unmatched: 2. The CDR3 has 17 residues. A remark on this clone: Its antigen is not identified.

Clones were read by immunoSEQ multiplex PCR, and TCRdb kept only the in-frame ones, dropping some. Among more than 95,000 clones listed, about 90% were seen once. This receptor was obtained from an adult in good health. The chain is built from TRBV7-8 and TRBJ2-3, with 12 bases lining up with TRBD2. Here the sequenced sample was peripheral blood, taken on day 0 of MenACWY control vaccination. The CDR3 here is CASSLATSGGRTDTQYF. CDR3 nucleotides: TGTGCCAGCAGCTTAGCTACTAGCGGGGGGCGCACAGATACGCAGTATTTT.